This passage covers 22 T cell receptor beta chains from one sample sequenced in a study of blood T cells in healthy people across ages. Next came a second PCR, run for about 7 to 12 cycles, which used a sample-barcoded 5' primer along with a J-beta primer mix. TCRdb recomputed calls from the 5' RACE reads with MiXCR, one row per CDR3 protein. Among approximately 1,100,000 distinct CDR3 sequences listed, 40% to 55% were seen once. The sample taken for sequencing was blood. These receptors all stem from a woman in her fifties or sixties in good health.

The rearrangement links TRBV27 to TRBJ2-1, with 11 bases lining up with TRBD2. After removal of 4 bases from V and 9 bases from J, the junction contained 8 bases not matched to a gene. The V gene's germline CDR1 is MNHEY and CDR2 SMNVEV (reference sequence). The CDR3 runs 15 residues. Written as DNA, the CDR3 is TGTGCCAGCAGTTATTCTAGCGGGAGGCTTAGTGAGCAGTTCTTC. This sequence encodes CASSYSSGRLSEQFF.

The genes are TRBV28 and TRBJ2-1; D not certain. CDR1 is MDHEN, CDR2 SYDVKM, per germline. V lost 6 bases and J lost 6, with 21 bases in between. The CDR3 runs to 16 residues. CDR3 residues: CASRGRSGLAPNEQFF. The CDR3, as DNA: TGTGCCAGCAGGGGAAGGTCGGGCCTCGCCCCCAATGAGCAGTTCTTC.

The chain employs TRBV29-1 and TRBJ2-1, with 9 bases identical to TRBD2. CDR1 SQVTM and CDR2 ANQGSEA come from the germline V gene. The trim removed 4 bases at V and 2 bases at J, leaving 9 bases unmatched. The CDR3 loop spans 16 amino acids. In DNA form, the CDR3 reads TGCAGCGTTGCGTGGGGTAGCGGGAGCCCCTACAATGAGCAGTTCTTC. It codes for CSVAWGSGSPYNEQFF.

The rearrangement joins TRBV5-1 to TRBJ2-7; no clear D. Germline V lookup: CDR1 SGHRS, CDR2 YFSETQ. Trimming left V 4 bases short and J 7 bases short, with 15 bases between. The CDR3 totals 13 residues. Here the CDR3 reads CASSVYDVTEQYF. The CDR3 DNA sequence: TGCGCCAGCAGCGTGTATGATGTAACGGAGCAGTACTTC.

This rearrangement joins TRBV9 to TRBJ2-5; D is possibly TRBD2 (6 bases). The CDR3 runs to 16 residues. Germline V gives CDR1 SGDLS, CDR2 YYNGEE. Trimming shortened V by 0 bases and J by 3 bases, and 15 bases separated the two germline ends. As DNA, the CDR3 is TGTGCCAGCAGCGTAGGGTATAGCGGTCCGGAAGAGACCCAGTACTTC. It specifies CASSVGYSGPEETQYF.

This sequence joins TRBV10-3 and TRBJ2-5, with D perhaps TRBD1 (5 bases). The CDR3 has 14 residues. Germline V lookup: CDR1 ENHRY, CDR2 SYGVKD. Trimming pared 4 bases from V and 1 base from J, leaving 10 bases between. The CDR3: CAISGPGPQETQYF. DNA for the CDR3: TGTGCCATCAGTGGTCCAGGGCCCCAAGAGACCCAGTACTTC.

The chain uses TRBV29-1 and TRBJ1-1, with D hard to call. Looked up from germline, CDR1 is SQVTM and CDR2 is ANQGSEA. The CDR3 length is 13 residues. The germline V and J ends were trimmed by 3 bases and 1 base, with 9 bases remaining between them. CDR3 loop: CSVDVGPNTEAFF. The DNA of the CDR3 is TGCAGCGTTGATGTCGGCCCGAACACTGAAGCTTTCTTT.

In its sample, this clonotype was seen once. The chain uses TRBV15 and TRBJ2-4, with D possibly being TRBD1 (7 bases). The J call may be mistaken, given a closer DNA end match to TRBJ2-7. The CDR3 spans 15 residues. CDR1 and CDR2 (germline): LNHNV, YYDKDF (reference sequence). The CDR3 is CATSRDRGQGGEQYF. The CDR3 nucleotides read TGTGCCACCAGCAGAGATCGTGGGCAGGGGGGCGAGCAGTACTTC.

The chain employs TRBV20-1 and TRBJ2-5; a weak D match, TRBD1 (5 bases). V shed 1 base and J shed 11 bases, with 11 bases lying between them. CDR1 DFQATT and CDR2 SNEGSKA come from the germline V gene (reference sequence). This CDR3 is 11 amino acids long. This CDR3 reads CSARVDNEQYF. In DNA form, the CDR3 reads TGCAGTGCTAGAGTGGACAATGAGCAGTACTTC.

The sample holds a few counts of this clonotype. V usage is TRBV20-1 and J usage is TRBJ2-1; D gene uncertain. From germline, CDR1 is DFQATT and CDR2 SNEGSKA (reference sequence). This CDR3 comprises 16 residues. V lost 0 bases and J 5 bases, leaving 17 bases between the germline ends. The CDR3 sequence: CSARDYLLGYDNEQFF. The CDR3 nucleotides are TGCAGTGCTAGAGACTACCTTCTTGGCTATGACAATGAGCAGTTCTTC.

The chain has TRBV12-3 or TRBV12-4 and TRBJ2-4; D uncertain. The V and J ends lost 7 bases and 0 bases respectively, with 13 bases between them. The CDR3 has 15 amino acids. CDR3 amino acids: CASTPENLAKNIQYF. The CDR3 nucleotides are TGTGCCAGCACCCCCGAAAACCTAGCCAAAAACATTCAGTACTTC.

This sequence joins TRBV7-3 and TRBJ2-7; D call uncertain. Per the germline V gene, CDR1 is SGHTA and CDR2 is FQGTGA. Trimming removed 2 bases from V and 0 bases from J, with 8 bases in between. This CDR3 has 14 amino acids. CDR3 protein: CASSLRPSSYEQYF. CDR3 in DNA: TGTGCCAGCAGCTTACGTCCAAGCTCCTACGAGCAGTACTTC.

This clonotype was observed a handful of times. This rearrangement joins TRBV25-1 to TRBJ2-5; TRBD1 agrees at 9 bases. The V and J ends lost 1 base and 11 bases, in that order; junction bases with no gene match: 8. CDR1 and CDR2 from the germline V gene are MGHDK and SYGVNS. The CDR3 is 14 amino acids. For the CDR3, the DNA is TGTGCCAGCAGTGAATGCGACAGGGGGTGTGAGCAGTACTTC. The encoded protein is CASSECDRGCEQYF.

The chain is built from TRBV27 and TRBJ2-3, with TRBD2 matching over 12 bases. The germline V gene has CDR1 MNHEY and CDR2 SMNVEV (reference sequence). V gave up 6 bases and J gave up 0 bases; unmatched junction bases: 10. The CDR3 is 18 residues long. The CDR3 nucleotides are TGTGCCAGCAGGCACCCTTCCGGGACTAGCGGGAGCACAGATACGCAGTATTTT. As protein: CASRHPSGTSGSTDTQYF.

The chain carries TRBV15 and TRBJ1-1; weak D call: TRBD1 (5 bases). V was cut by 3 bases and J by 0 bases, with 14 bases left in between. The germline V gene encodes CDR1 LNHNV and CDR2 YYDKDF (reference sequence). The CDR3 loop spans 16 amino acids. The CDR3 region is CATSRGRQSMNTEAFF. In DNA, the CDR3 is TGTGCCACCAGCAGGGGAAGACAGTCCATGAACACTGAAGCTTTCTTT.

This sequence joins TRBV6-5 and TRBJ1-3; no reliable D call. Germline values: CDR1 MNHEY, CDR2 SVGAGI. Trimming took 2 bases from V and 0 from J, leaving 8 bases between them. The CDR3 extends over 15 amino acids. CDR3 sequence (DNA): TGTGCCAGCAGTTACGGTGGATTCTCTGGAAACACCATATATTTT. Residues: CASSYGGFSGNTIYF.

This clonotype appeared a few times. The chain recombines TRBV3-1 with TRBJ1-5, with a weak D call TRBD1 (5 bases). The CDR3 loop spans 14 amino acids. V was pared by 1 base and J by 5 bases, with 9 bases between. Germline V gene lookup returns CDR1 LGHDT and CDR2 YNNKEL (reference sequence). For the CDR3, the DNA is TGTGCCAGCAGCCAAGGGGGGGTGCATCAGCCCCAGCATTTT. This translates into CASSQGGVHQPQHF. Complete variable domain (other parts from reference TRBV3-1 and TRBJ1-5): DTAVSQTPKYLVTQMGNDKSIKCEQNLGHDTMYWYKQDSKKFLKIMFSYNNKELIINETVPNRFSPKSPDKAHLNLHINSLELGDSAVYFCASSQGGVHQPQHFGDGTRLSIL.

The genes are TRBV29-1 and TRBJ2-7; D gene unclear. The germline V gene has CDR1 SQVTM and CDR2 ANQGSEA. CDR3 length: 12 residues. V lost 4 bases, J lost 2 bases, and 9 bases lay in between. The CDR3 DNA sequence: TGCAGCGTTGCTCAGGTGGCCTACGAGCAGTACTTC. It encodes CSVAQVAYEQYF.

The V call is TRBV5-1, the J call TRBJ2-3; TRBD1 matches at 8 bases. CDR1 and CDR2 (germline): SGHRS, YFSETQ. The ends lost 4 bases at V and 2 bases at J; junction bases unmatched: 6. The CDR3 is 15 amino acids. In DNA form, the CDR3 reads TGCGCCAGCAGCCTAATACAGGGGGACACAGATACGCAGTATTTT. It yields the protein CASSLIQGDTDTQYF.

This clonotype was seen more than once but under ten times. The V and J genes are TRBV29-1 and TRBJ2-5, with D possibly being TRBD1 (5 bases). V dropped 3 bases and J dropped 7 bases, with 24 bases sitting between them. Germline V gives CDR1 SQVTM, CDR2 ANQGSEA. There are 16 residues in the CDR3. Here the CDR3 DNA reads TGCAGCGTTGAGGGTAAAGGACACCAAAAATCGGGGACCCAGTACTTC. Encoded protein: CSVEGKGHQKSGTQYF.

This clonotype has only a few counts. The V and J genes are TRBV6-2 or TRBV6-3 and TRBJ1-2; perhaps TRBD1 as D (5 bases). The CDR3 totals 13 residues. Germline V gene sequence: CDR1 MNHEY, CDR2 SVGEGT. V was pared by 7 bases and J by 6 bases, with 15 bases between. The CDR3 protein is CASILEAGHGYTF. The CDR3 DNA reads TGTGCCAGCATTCTAGAGGCGGGGCATGGCTACACCTTC.

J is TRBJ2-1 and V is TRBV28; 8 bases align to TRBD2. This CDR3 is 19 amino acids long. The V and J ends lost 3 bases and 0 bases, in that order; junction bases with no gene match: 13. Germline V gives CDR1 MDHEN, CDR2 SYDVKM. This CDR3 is CASSFGLVAGIPSYNEQFF. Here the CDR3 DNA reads TGTGCCAGCAGTTTCGGTTTGGTAGCGGGGATCCCCTCCTACAATGAGCAGTTCTTC. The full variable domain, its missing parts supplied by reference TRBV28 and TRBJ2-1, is DVKVTQSSRYLVKRTGEKVFLECVQDMDHENMFWYRQDPGLGLRLIYFSYDVKMKEKGDIPEGYSVSREKKERFSLILESASTNQTSMYLCASSFGLVAGIPSYNEQFFGPGTRLTVL.